The TCR beta chain described here comes from a study of cytomegalovirus exposure and HLA in healthy donors (dated by TCRdb to between 2016 and 2019). Context from the whole study: According to an earlier analysis of a few hundred of the donors, 200 million or so T cells yielded over 100 million unique TCR beta sequences and 276 Gb of sequence data. An early release covering 500 to 750 HLA-typed donors comprised about 300 gigabases of sequencing data and tens of millions of unique TCR sequences. Of the 300 to 500 genotyped donors, 65% to 90% were placed in the genetic ancestry cluster associated with self-reported Caucasian donors. The study was designed to test whether signatures of past pathogen exposure could be identified by cataloging public T cell receptors. The study used immunosequencing to profile the T cell repertoires of 666 subjects and linked those repertoires to cytomegalovirus serostatus. Besides the first cohort of 500 to 700 subjects, a separate validation cohort made up of 120 different subjects was used. The study combined high-throughput TCR immunosequencing, statistical association of individual TCRs with disease status, and machine learning to predict cytomegalovirus infection status. To study patterns of TCR occurrence, a later analysis re-analyzed previously published TCR beta repertoires from 550 to 800 donors and added high-resolution HLA genotyping. The later analysis used no new phenotypic data to find candidate immune exposures, relying instead on TCR beta sequences and their occurrence across donors. In an earlier analysis of 587 of the donors, high-throughput TCR beta sequencing was used to judge whether each TCR beta V gene segment behaved as functional or pseudogenic. Alongside the repertoire data, information on donor age, sex, ethnicity and CMV serostatus was compiled. A later genetic analysis took genome-wide SNP genotypes for about 55% of the roughly 700 donors and used that subset as a discovery cohort. All discovery cohort repertoires had been generated on a single sequencing platform. Class I and class II HLA loci were covered by the typing at four-digit resolution. The number of typed donors differed by locus: roughly 620-630 for A, B, C, DRB1 and DQB1; some 500 for DQA1; 606 for DPA1; and some 450 for DPB1. About 5 DR-DQ haplotypes were handled as single units for association and clustering, since linkage in the cohort was strong. Among about 400 genotyped donors of the cohort, an average of around 220,000 unique TCR beta nucleotide sequences was sequenced per donor, of which 15% to 20% were non-productive.

Overall study results and their limits: According to a later analysis, TCR association rates differed among HLA loci, with DRB1 alleles showing the most associated TCRs and HLA-C alleles showing the fewest. A group of highly shared sequence variants was considered likely to be a technical artifact of the sequencing pipeline. The authors suggested that the approach could potentially be extended to other disease states and immunological phenotypes. The presence/absence analyses assumed that sequencing depth was roughly uniform across donors, and that assumption may not be true. An association between a missense DCLRE1C variant and V-gene and J-gene trimming of TCR beta chains was found in a later genetic analysis and replicated in an independent cohort. Some IMGT-functional V segments, including TRBV6-2 and TRBV6-3, could not be told apart with the 87-base-pair reads, so those segments were excluded. While some public TCRs were present in many individuals, most TCR sequences turned up only very rarely across donors. In a later analysis, most CMV-associated TCR beta chains were found to appear HLA-restricted, with HLA associations seemingly driven largely by CMV exposure. Because counts were too low, fewer than 20 rarely observed V segments, including chromosome 9 orphons, were excluded from the earlier analysis of a few hundred of the donors. The cohort was sequenced for TCR beta chains only, and without alpha or paired-chain data the features that could be detected were limited. A further reported finding was that TCR beta sequences accurately predicted the HLA-A and HLA-B alleles for most subjects in the first cohort. Because HLA typing was unavailable for some donors at each locus, only the typed subset was used in association tests. Three of the identified cytomegalovirus-associated TCR beta chains were confirmed in vitro to be specific for cytomegalovirus antigens. The classifier was reported to diagnose cytomegalovirus status with high specificity and sensitivity in both the original and validation cohorts. A later genetic analysis reported fewer N-insertions in productive TCRs among donors in an Asian-associated ancestry cluster than the roughly 620-donor mean. When HLA alleles, especially DR and DQ, strongly co-occurred, TCR associations were difficult to assign to individual alleles. Compared with equally common non-associated chains, HLA-associated TCR beta chains in a later analysis were more clonally expanded and had lower generation probabilities. A total of 164 TCR beta chains were listed by the study as associated with cytomegalovirus. The only immune exposure information available for the cohort was CMV serostatus. An earlier analysis of approximately 600 of the donors showed that most TCR beta V segments appeared in productive rearrangements either about 87% or about 30% of the time, which broadly matched IMGT annotations. Several of the top co-occurrence clusters appeared to be linked to parvovirus B19, influenza, CMV and Epstein-Barr virus, according to a later analysis. In a later analysis, 15,000 to 20,000 TCR beta sequences were associated with specific HLA alleles at a false discovery rate of 0.05. Correlated functional status among segregating V segments might reflect linkage disequilibrium, but an unknown experimental factor could not be ruled out.

From cysteine to phenylalanine, the CDR3 is 16 amino acids long. The DNA shown is the 48-base CDR3, in frame from base 1. Compared with germline, V lacks 0 bases and J lacks 3 bases; bases without a gene match: 3. Looking up the germline V gene (reference sequence) yields CDR1 MNHEY and CDR2 SMNVEV. On this clone itself: What this receptor recognizes is not known. Qualities for individual bases were not recorded, and no much larger clone is one base off.

Libraries were constructed by the immunoSEQ multiplex PCR assay. The multiplex PCR relied on a mix of 60 forward primers for TCR Vbeta segments and 13 reverse primers for TCR Jbeta segments. The CDR3 region of rearranged TCR beta genes was amplified from genomic DNA with a multiplex PCR assay. On the Illumina HiSeq System, the amplified TCR beta libraries were sequenced as 87-base-pair reads. Turning to the authors' computational methods: In a later analysis, tens of millions of unique TCR beta chains were counted across the approximately 620 repertoires, and roughly 11 million of these chains were shared by at least two donors. Raw reads were error-corrected and collapsed into unique sequences with a nearest-neighbor algorithm that merged closely related sequences to remove PCR and sequencing errors. CDR3 sequences were aligned to IMGT reference sequences to assign V, D and J gene segments. For a sequence to be retained, a match of at least six nucleotides to both a V gene segment and a J gene segment was required. A rearrangement counted as productive if the CDR3 had no stop codons and remained in frame with V and J, and every other rearrangement counted as non-productive. Following IMGT convention, CDR3 was defined as the stretch from the second conserved V-encoded cysteine up to the conserved J-encoded phenylalanine. The earlier analysis of 587 of the donors excluded sequences that lacked an unambiguous match to a single V gene segment. In an earlier analysis of 587 of the donors, V segments were called functional above 56.7% productive rearrangements and were called segregating when the between-donor standard deviation exceeded 5%. A statistical classification framework was built to diagnose cytomegalovirus status from the catalog of TCR beta chain sequences. In a later analysis, V and J genes were assigned by comparing TCR nucleotide sequences against IMGT/GENE-DB human TR gene sequences. A later analysis assigned CDR3 sequences and most-parsimonious VDJ recombination scenarios with the TCRdist pipeline. In a later analysis, every TCR beta chain was defined by the combination of its CDR3 amino acid sequence and its V-gene family, and reads without a unique V-gene family were dropped. To address suspected cross-contamination and a sequencing artifact, a later analysis removed roughly 580 highly shared, low-generation-probability nucleotide sequences. In a later analysis, a clonal expansion index for each public chain was calculated from normalized within-repertoire ranks of inferred template counts. A later analysis computed generation probabilities with a VDJ recombination model fitted to out-of-frame rearrangements, and checked the results against IGoR. In a later analysis, TCR-TCR, TCR-HLA and TCR-CMV co-occurrence was scored with hypergeometric tests, and a repertoire-size bias correction was applied to TCR pairs. In a later analysis, false discovery rates were estimated by permuting HLA or CMV assignments 20 times. A later analysis grouped co-occurring TCRs with DBSCAN, adding TCRdist sequence similarity when clustering within HLA-allele-positive subsets. Repertoires with fewer than 30,000 or more than 120,000 public chains, plus five repertoires with anomalous nucleotide sharing, were excluded from co-occurrence clustering. The source is immuneACCESS, and TCRdb retained only in-frame sequences with V and J called. Part of the clones is not carried over; for the studies checked, unresolved V genes explain less than half of this, and the remainder is unexplained. Clone size and the V and J calls come from that table; the DNA yielded D and trimming. The sample yields 250,000 to 300,000 clones; just under 85% were counted once. In total, the top ten clones hold 1.5% to 2.5% of the sample.

The cohort comprised around 690 healthy bone marrow donors. At the time of sampling, all cohort members were nominally healthy, though unrecorded immune exposures were likely present. The donor was CMV seropositive and was included in the group of 290 or so seropositive cohort members. A peripheral blood sample was collected from each donor, and TCR beta sequencing was performed on peripheral blood mononuclear cells. The Qiagen DNeasy Blood Extraction Kit was used to extract genomic DNA from the blood cell samples. Material: PBMCs. The chain couples TRBV27 to TRBJ2-7, with 12 junctional bases fitting TRBD2. The sequence derives from a woman aged 40 to 55 in good health and CMV-seropositive. The DNA sequence is given as TGTGCCAGCAGTTTATCGATGACTAGCGGGAGCTACGAGCAGTACTTC. It translates to CASSLSMTSGSYEQYF.